This TCR beta chain is from a study of blood T cell repertoires in COVID-19. Study overall: COVID-19 samples collected from the United States, Italy and Spain covered acute and convalescent phases. T cells, B-cell-depleted T cells, or PBMCs provided the cDNA or gDNA that served as material.

Original processing notes: Scientists estimated how many nucleated cells there were by amplifying reference gene primers. TCRdb's table, derived via immunoSEQ multiplex PCR, lists solely in-frame clones and lacks some. The DNA gave D and trimming, while V, J and clone size come from that table. The table shows 150,000 to 200,000 clones, with 70% to 90% occurring only once. Sequencing was carried out using peripheral blood. The sequence derives from a man younger than 35 who had recovered from COVID-19.

The CDR3 sequence is CASSEYAGGRTEAFF. The CDR3 nucleotides are TGTGCCAGCAGTGAATACGCAGGGGGGAGGACTGAAGCTTTCTTT. This rearrangement joins TRBV25-1 to TRBJ1-1, with 7 bases identical to TRBD1. In germline, CDR1 is MGHDK, CDR2 SYGVNS. V was clipped by 0 bases and J by 5 bases; unmatched bases: 6. The CDR3 consists of 15 residues.